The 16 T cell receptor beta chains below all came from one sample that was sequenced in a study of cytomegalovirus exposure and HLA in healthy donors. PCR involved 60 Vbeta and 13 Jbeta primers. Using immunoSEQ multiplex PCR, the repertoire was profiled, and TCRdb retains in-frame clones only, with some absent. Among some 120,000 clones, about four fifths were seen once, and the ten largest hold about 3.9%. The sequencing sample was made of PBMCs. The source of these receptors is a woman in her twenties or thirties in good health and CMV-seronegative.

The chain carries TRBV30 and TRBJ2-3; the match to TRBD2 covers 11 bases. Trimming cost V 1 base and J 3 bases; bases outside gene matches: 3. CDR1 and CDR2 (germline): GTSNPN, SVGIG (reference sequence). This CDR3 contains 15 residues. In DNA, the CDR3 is TGTGCCTGGAGTGAAGGGACTAGCGGTACAGATACGCAGTATTTT. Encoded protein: CAWSEGTSGTDTQYF.

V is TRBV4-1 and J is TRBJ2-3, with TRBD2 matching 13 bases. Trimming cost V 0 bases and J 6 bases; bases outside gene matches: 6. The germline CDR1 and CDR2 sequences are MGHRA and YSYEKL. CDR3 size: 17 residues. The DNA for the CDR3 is TGCGCCAGCAGCCAAGATCTGGGACTAGCGGGAAGGGATACGCAGTATTTT. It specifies CASSQDLGLAGRDTQYF.

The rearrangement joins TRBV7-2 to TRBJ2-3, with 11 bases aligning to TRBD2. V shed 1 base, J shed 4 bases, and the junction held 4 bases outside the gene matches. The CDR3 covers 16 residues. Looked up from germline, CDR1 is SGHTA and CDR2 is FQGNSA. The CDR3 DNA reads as TGTGCCAGCAGCTTAGAGACTAGCGGGATCCCAGATACGCAGTATTTT. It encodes CASSLETSGIPDTQYF. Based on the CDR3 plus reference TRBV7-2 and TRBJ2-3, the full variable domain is GAGVSQSPSNKVTEKGKDVELRCDPISGHTALYWYRQSLGQGLEFLIYFQGNSAPDKSGLPSDRFSAERTGGSVSTLTIQRTQQEDSAVYLCASSLETSGIPDTQYFGPGTRLTVL.

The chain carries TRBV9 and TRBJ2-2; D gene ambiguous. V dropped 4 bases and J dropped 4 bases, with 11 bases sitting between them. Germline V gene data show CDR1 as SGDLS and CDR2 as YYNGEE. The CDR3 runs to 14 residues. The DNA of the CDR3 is TGTGCCAGCAGCCCCGGGTCCCTCACCGGGGAGCTGTTTTTT. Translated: CASSPGSLTGELFF.

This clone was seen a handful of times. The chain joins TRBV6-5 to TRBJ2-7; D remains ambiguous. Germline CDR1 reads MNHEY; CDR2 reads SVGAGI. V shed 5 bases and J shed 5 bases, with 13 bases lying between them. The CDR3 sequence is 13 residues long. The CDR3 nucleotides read TGTGCCAGCAGTCCTGCCCTGCGGCACGAGCAGTACTTC. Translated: CASSPALRHEQYF.

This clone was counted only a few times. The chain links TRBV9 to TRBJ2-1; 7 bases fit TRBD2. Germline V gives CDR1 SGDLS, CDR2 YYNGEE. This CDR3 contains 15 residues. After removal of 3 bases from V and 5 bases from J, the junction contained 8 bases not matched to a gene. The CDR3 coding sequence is TGTGCCAGCAGCGCCCCCCGGGACTACAACAATGAGCAGTTCTTC. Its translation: CASSAPRDYNNEQFF.

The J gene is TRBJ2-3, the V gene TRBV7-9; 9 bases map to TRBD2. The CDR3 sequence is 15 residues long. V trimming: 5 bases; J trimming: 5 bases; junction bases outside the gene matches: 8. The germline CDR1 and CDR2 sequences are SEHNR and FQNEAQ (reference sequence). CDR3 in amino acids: CASSVSGRGRDTQYF. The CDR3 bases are TGTGCCAGCAGCGTTAGCGGGAGAGGAAGAGATACGCAGTATTTT.

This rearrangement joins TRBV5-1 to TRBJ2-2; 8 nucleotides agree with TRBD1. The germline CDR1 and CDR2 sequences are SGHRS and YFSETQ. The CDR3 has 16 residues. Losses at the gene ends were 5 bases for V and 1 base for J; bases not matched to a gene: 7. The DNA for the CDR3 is TGCGCCAGCAGTTCTCCCGGGACAGGGAACACCGGGGAGCTGTTTTTT. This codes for CASSSPGTGNTGELFF. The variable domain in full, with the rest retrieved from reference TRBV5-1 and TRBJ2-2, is KAGVTQTPRYLIKTRGQQVTLSCSPISGHRSVSWYQQTPGQGLQFLFEYFSETQRNKGNFPGRFSGRQFSNSRSEMNVSTLELGDSALYLCASSSPGTGNTGELFFGEGSRLTVL.

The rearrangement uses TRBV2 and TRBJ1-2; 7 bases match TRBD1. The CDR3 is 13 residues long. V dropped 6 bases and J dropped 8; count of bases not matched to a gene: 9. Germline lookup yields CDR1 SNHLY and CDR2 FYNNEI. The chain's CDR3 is CASSIRTGSGYTF. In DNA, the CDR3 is TGTGCCAGCAGCATACGGACAGGCAGCGGCTACACCTTC.

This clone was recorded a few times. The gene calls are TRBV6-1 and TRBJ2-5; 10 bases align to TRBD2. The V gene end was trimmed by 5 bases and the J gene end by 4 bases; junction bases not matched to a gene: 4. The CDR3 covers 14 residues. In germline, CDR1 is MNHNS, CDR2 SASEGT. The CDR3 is CASSSSGRRETQYF. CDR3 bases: TGTGCCAGCAGTTCTAGCGGGAGACGAGAGACCCAGTACTTC.

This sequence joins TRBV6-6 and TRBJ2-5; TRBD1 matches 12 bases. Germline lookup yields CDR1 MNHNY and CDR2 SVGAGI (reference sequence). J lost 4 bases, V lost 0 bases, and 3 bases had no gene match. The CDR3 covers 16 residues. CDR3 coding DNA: TGTGCCAGCAGTTACTCAGAGGGACAGGGGGCAGAGACCCAGTACTTC. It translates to CASSYSEGQGAETQYF.

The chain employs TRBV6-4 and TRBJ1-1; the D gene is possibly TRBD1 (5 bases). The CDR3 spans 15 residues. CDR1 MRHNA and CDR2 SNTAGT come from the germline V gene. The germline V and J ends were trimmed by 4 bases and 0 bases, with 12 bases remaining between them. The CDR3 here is CASSVSTAMNTEAFF. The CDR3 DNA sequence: TGTGCCAGCAGTGTATCGACAGCCATGAACACTGAAGCTTTCTTT.

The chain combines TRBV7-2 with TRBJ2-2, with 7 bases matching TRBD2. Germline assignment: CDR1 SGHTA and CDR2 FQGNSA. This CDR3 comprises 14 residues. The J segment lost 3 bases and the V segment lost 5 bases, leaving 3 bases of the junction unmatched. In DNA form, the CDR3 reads TGTGCCAGCAGCCCCGGACTAGACACCGGGGAGCTGTTTTTT. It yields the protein CASSPGLDTGELFF.

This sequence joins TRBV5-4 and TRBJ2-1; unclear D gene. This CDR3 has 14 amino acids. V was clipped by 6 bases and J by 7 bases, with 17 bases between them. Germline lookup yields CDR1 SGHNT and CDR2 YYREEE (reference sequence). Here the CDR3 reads CASTLEYRHNEQFF. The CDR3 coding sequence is TGTGCCAGCACCCTGGAGTACCGCCATAATGAGCAGTTCTTC.

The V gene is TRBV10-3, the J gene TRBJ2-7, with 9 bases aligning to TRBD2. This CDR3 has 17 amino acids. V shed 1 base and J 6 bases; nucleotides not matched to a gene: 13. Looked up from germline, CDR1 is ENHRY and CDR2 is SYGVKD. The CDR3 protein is CAISEYPLTREGLEQYF. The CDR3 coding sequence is TGTGCCATCAGTGAGTACCCTCTGACGCGGGAGGGCCTCGAGCAGTACTTC.

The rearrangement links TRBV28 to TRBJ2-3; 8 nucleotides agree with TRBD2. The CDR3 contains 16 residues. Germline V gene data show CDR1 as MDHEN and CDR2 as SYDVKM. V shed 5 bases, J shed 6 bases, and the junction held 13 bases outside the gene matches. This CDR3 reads CASSVGGAGDLDTQYF. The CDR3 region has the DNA TGTGCCAGCAGTGTCGGGGGAGCGGGAGATCTGGATACGCAGTATTTT.